The 22 T cell receptor beta chains listed next were all sequenced from one sample in a study of response to subunit inactivated influenza vaccine. Via MiXCR, TCRdb re-called the RT-PCR reads, giving one row per CDR3 protein. The table lists around 570,000 distinct CDR3 sequences, about 11% of them singletons. The data were also submitted as part of a second study, on T cells expressing NK-cell markers. Per that paper: It was by 5'RACE template switching with UMIs that TCR beta cDNA was made.

Source: PBMCs from blood, taken on the day of vaccination. The receptors were gathered from a man between 50 and 59 years old who received an inactivated influenza vaccine.

This clonotype was seen a handful of times. This rearrangement joins TRBV7-2 to TRBJ1-6, with 8 bases identical to TRBD1. The V gene end was trimmed by 1 base and the J gene end by 9 bases; junction bases not matched to a gene: 5. Germline loops: CDR1 SGHTA, CDR2 FQGNSA. The CDR3 length is 15 residues. Here the CDR3 reads CASSLVQGGSSPLHF. The DNA for the CDR3 is TGTGCCAGCAGCTTAGTACAGGGGGGGAGTTCACCCCTCCACTTT.

The chain links TRBV20-1 to TRBJ2-5; 9 bases are a match to TRBD1. Per the germline V gene, CDR1 is DFQATT and CDR2 is SNEGSKA (reference sequence). After removal of 6 bases from V and 5 bases from J, the junction contained 13 bases not matched to a gene. The CDR3 covers 15 residues. CDR3 nucleotide sequence: TGCAGTGCCCTGTCGGGGACAGGGAGAGGGGAGACCCAGTACTTC. It yields the protein CSALSGTGRGETQYF.

The CDR3 coding sequence is TGCAGCGTTGAAATGCGTCAGGCGAACACTGAAGCTTTCTTT. This codes for CSVEMRQANTEAFF. The genes are TRBV29-1 and TRBJ1-1; D gene ambiguous. V was cut by 2 bases and J by 1 base, with 11 bases left in between. Per the germline V gene, CDR1 is SQVTM and CDR2 is ANQGSEA. The CDR3 runs 14 residues.

This clonotype was seen ten or more times. V gene TRBV10-1 combines with J gene TRBJ2-2; 8 nucleotides match TRBD2. The germline V gene encodes CDR1 WNHNN and CDR2 SYGVQD (reference sequence). V dropped 5 bases and J dropped 6; count of bases not matched to a gene: 5. The CDR3 consists of 14 residues. CDR3 sequence: CASSSGSGAGELFF. DNA of the CDR3: TGCGCCAGCAGTTCCGGTAGCGGGGCCGGGGAGCTGTTTTTT.

The rearrangement joins TRBV20-1 to TRBJ2-7, with D unresolved. This CDR3 spans 12 amino acids. The V end lost 1 base, the J end lost 0 bases, and 4 bases lay between the germline ends. From germline, CDR1 is DFQATT and CDR2 SNEGSKA (reference sequence). In DNA, the CDR3 is TGCAGTGCTAGAGCCCTCTCCTACGAGCAGTACTTC. Protein: CSARALSYEQYF.

The chain is built from TRBV28 and TRBJ2-7; either TRBD1 or TRBD2 may supply D (6 bases each). V gave up 6 bases and J gave up 2 bases, with 20 bases separating them. The CDR3 is made up of 16 amino acids. In germline, CDR1 is MDHEN, CDR2 SYDVKM. The CDR3 protein is CASSNGGHPNPYEQYF. Here the CDR3 DNA reads TGTGCCAGCAGCAACGGGGGACATCCCAACCCCTACGAGCAGTACTTC.

In this sample, this clonotype turned up a few times. The chain links TRBV18 to TRBJ2-7; D call uncertain. The CDR3 spans 11 residues. Germline CDR1 reads KGHSH; CDR2 reads LQKENI. With 5 bases removed from V and 7 bases from J, the gap between germline ends came to 9 bases. The CDR3 region has the DNA TGTGCCAGCTCAGAGAACCGGGAGCAGTACTTC. Translating gives CASSENREQYF.

This sequence joins TRBV4-1 and TRBJ2-1; maybe TRBD1 (5 bases). V was clipped by 0 bases and J by 3 bases, with 12 bases between them. The CDR3 is 16 amino acids. Germline V gene data show CDR1 as MGHRA and CDR2 as YSYEKL. The CDR3 DNA is TGCGCCAGCAGCCAAGATCGAGTGACAGTCTACAATGAGCAGTTCTTC. Amino acid sequence: CASSQDRVTVYNEQFF.

This clonotype was picked up a small number of times. V gene TRBV7-6 combines with J gene TRBJ2-1; no definite D call. This CDR3 has 16 residues. Germline V CDR1 and CDR2: SGHVS, FNYEAQ. V gave up 0 bases and J gave up 2 bases, with 11 bases separating them. The CDR3 DNA reads as TGTGCCAGCAGCTTAGCGGGAATTAGACCCTACAATGAGCAGTTCTTC. Its translation is CASSLAGIRPYNEQFF.

This clonotype was detected only a few times. The chain carries TRBV6-1 and TRBJ2-2; TRBD2 agrees at 11 bases. In germline, CDR1 is MNHNS, CDR2 SASEGT. V lost 5 bases and J lost 6; bases outside the gene matches: 8. The CDR3 runs 16 residues. The CDR3 sequence: CASSQRTSGLSGELFF. The CDR3 DNA is TGTGCCAGCAGTCAGAGGACTAGCGGGCTTTCCGGGGAGCTGTTTTTT.

This clonotype was seen many times. The chain uses TRBV29-1 and TRBJ2-2, with a tentative D call TRBD1 (6 bases). CDR1 and CDR2 from the germline V gene are SQVTM and ANQGSEA. The CDR3 loop spans 14 amino acids. V dropped 3 bases and J dropped 4 bases, with 12 bases sitting between them. The CDR3 region has the DNA TGCAGCGTTGATAGCCAGGGGCGCACCGGGGAGCTGTTTTTT. This gives the protein CSVDSQGRTGELFF.

The rearrangement links TRBV5-1 to TRBJ2-4; 8 nucleotides agree with TRBD2. CDR3 length: 16 amino acids. Germline lookup yields CDR1 SGHRS and CDR2 YFSETQ. V shed 1 base, J shed 6 bases, and the junction held 9 bases outside the gene matches. The CDR3 loop reads CASSLQVAGSRNIQYF. The CDR3 DNA is TGCGCCAGCAGCTTGCAGGTAGCGGGGTCGCGAAACATTCAGTACTTC.

There are a few counts of this clonotype. This chain joins TRBV12-3 or TRBV12-4 and TRBJ2-5; 12 bases fit TRBD2. The trim removed 5 bases at V and 0 bases at J, leaving 1 base unmatched. CDR3 length: 15 residues. CDR3 sequence (DNA): TGTGCCAGCAGTGGGACTAGCGGGTACCAAGAGACCCAGTACTTC. It specifies CASSGTSGYQETQYF.

This clonotype was counted a few times. The chain carries TRBV4-1 and TRBJ2-5, with D uncertain. With 1 base removed from V and 1 base from J, the gap between germline ends came to 10 bases. Germline values: CDR1 MGHRA, CDR2 YSYEKL. The CDR3 has 15 residues. The CDR3 region is CASSQVPGRQETQYF. CDR3 sequence (DNA): TGCGCCAGCAGCCAAGTTCCAGGCCGCCAAGAGACCCAGTACTTC.

This clonotype was detected a few times. The chain joins TRBV5-1 to TRBJ2-7; D not resolved. The V end lost 0 bases, the J end lost 6 bases, and 16 bases lay between the germline ends. The CDR3 has 15 residues. Germline V gene lookup returns CDR1 SGHRS and CDR2 YFSETQ. The CDR3 sequence is CASSLGPGLSTEQYF. CDR3 nucleotides: TGCGCCAGCAGCTTGGGACCGGGTTTATCGACCGAGCAGTACTTC.

In its sample, this clonotype was seen a few times. This chain connects TRBV5-1 to TRBJ2-6; D gene ambiguous. Trimming pared 0 bases from V and 3 bases from J, leaving 13 bases between. The CDR3 spans 17 residues. CDR1 and CDR2 (germline): SGHRS, YFSETQ. The CDR3 reads CASSLALSSIGANVLTF. The DNA for the CDR3 is TGCGCCAGCAGCTTGGCCTTGAGTTCTATTGGGGCCAACGTCCTGACTTTC.

This clonotype was recorded many times. The rearrangement uses TRBV24-1 and TRBJ2-2; 8 positions agree with TRBD1. Unmatched junction bases numbered 3, after V lost 3 bases and J lost 10 bases. The CDR3 loop spans 13 amino acids. Germline CDR1 and CDR2: KGHDR and SFDVKD. The chain's CDR3 is CATSDAGGVELFF. Written as DNA, the CDR3 is TGTGCCACCAGTGATGCAGGGGGCGTGGAGCTGTTTTTT.

This chain connects TRBV20-1 to TRBJ2-1, with a tentative D call TRBD1 (5 bases). CDR3 length: 13 amino acids. Per the germline V gene, CDR1 is DFQATT and CDR2 is SNEGSKA (reference sequence). V lost 5 bases and J lost 8, with 16 bases in between. The CDR3 DNA is TGCAGTGCTTCCCAGACAGCAGGCCATGAGCAGTTCTTC. Translated, it gives CSASQTAGHEQFF.

This clonotype was observed many times. The chain carries TRBV29-1 and TRBJ2-7, with TRBD2 identical over 7 bases. CDR1 is SQVTM, CDR2 ANQGSEA, per germline. The CDR3 has 14 amino acids. V lost 6 bases to trimming and J lost 0 bases; unmatched junction nucleotides: 8. CDR3 sequence reads: CSVSGGGSSYEQYF. Written as DNA, the CDR3 is TGCAGCGTCTCGGGGGGAGGCAGCTCCTACGAGCAGTACTTC.

This clonotype was picked up a small number of times. CDR3 nucleotide sequence: TGTGCCAGCAGCTTACAGCGATACTCCTACAATGAGCAGTTCTTC. It yields the protein CASSLQRYSYNEQFF. The chain uses TRBV7-2 and TRBJ2-1; D is unclear. The germline gives CDR1 SGHTA, CDR2 FQGNSA. The length of the CDR3 is 15 residues. Trimming cost V 2 bases and J 0 bases, with 8 bases left between them.

This clonotype has a handful of counts. The chain links TRBV6-1 to TRBJ1-5, with 7 bases aligning to TRBD1. Germline V gives CDR1 MNHNS, CDR2 SASEGT. Trimming took 8 bases from V and 6 from J; bases not matched to a gene: 10. The CDR3 sequence is 14 residues long. CDR3 DNA: TGTGCCAGCGGGCCGACAGGGTGGGGTCAGCCCCAGCATTTT. Encoded protein: CASGPTGWGQPQHF.

The chain combines TRBV27 with TRBJ2-1, with 11 positions matching TRBD2. Germline V gene sequence: CDR1 MNHEY, CDR2 SMNVEV (reference sequence). CDR3 size: 15 residues. With 6 bases clipped from V and 2 bases from J, the junction kept 3 bases outside the gene matches. The CDR3 is CASRKTSGTYNEQFF. CDR3 bases: TGTGCCAGCAGAAAGACTAGCGGGACCTACAATGAGCAGTTCTTC.